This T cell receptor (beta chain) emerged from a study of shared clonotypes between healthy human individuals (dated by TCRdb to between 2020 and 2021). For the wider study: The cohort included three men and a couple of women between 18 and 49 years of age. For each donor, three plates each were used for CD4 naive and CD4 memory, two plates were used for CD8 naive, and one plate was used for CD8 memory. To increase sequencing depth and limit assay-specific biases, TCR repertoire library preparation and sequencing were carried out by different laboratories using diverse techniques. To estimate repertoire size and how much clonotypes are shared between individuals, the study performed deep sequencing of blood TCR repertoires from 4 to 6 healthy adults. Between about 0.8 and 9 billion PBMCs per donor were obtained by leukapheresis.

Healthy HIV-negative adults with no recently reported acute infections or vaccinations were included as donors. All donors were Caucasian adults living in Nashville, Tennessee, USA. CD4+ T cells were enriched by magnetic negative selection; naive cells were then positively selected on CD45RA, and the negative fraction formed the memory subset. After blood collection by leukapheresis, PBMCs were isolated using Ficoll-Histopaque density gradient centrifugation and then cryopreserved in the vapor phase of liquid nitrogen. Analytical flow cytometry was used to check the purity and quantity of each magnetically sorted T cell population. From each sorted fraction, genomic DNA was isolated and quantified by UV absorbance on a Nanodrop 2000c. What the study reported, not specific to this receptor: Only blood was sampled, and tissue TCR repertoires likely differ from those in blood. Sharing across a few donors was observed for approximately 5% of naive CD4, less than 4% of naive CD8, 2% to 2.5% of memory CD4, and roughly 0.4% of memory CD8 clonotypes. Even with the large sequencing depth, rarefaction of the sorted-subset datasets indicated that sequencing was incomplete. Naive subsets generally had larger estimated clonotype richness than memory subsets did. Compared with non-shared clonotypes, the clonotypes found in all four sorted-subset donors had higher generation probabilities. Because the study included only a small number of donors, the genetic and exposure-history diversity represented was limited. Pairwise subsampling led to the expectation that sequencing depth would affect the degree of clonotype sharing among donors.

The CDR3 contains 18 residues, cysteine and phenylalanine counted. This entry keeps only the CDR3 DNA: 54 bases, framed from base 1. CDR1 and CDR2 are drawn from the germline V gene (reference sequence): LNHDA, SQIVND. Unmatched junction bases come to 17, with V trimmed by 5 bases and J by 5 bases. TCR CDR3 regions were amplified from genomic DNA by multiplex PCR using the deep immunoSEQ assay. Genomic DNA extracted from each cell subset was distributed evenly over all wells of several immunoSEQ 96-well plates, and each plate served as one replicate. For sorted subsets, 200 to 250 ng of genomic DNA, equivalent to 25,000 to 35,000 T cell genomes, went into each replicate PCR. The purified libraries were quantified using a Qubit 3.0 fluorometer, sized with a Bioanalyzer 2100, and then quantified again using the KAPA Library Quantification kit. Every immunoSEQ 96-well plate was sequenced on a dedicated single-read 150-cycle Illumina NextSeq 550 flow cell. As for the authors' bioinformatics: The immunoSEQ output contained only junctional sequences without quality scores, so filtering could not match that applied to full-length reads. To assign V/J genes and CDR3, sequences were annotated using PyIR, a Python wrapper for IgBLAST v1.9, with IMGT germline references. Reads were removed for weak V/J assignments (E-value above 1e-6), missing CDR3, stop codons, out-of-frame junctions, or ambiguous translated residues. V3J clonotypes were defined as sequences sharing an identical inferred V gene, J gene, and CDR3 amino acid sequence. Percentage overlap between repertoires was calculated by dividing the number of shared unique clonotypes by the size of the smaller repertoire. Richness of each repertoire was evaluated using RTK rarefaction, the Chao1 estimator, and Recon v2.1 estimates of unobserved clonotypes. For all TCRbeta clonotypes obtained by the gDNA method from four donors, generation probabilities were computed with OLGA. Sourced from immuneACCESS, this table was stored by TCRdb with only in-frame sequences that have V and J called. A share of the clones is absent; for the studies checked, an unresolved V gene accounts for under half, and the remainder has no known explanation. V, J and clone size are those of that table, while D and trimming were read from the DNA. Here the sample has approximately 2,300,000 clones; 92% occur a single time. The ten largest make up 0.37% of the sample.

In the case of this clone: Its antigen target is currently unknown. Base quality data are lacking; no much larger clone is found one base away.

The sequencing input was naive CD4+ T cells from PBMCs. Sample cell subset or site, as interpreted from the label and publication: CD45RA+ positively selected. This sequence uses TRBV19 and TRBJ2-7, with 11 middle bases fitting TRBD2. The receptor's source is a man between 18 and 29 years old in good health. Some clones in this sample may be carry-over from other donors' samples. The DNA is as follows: TGTGCCAGTAGTTACGGGACAGGGAAACTAGCGGGAGTTAACGAGCAGTACTTC. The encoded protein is CASSYGTGKLAGVNEQYF.